This T cell receptor (beta chain) was observed in a study of blood T cell repertoires in COVID-19. As for the study in general: Whether acute or convalescent, the COVID-19 samples came from the United States, Italy and Spain. The cDNA or gDNA used as material had been derived from T cells, B-cell-depleted T cells, or PBMCs.

Clones were read by immunoSEQ multiplex PCR, and TCRdb kept only the in-frame ones, dropping some. This table has roughly 140,000 clones, approximately 80% appearing once. The CDR3 has 16 residues. The germline V and J ends were trimmed by 0 bases and 4 bases, with 15 bases remaining between them. Germline CDR1 MNHNS, CDR2 SASEGT. This TCR was recovered from a woman aged 60-70 years with acute or convalescent COVID-19. The sequenced sample consisted of peripheral blood. This chain links TRBV6-1 with TRBJ1-1; perhaps TRBD1 as D (5 bases). In DNA form, the CDR3 reads TGTGCCAGCAGTGAAGCGCTGGCCAGGGCAGCCACTGAAGCTTTCTTT. Its translation: CASSEALARAATEAFF.